This is a list of T cell receptor beta chains from one sample in a study of Ad26.COV2.S vaccination and SARS-CoV-2 variants. TCRdb's copy holds only in-frame clones and misses some; the assay was immunoSEQ multiplex PCR. Of about 350,000 clones listed, around 88% are singletons. Here the sequenced sample was peripheral blood, taken in a trial of Ad26.COV2.S vaccine versus placebo. These receptors all stem from a person between 18 and 60 years old who received the Ad26.COV2.S COVID-19 vaccine or a placebo. Both conserved end residues are part of each CDR3. The D gene is left open where the match is weak. Part of the rows lack a size; the others show once, few, many or a class for expanded clones.

v_gene	d_gene	j_gene	abundance	CDR3aa	CDR3nt
TRBV6-2/TRBV6-3	.	TRBJ1-1	.	CASSYSTGNTEAFF	TGTGCCAGCAGTTACTCGACAGGGAACACTGAAGCTTTCTTT
TRBV6-5	TRBD1	TRBJ2-2	once	CASSYWAGGTGELFF	TGTGCCAGCAGTTACTGGGCAGGGGGCACCGGGGAGCTGTTTTTT
TRBV2	TRBD2	TRBJ2-3	.	CASSQPAGARDTQYF	TGTGCCAGCAGCCAACCAGCGGGAGCGAGAGATACGCAGTATTTT
TRBV29-1	.	TRBJ1-1	.	CSVLTDTNEAFF	TGCAGCGTTCTGACGGACACCAATGAAGCTTTCTTT
TRBV5-6	.	TRBJ2-3	once	CASSPGSGYTDTQYF	TGTGCCAGCAGCCCCGGGTCAGGATACACAGATACGCAGTATTTT
TRBV7-9	.	TRBJ2-2	few	CASKKVAANTGELFF	TGTGCCAGCAAGAAGGTAGCGGCCAACACCGGGGAGCTGTTTTTT
TRBV9	.	TRBJ1-3	.	CASSGGLASSGNTIYF	TGTGCCAGCAGTGGGGGCCTGGCAAGCTCTGGAAACACCATATATTTT
TRBV11-2	.	TRBJ1-1	.	CASREGVNTEAFF	TGTGCCAGCAGGGAGGGCGTGAACACTGAAGCTTTCTTT
TRBV6-1	.	TRBJ2-1	.	CASSEIRYSYNEQFF	TGTGCCAGCAGTGAAATACGGTACTCCTACAATGAGCAGTTCTTC
TRBV28	.	TRBJ1-5	.	CASSFGGQGSEQPQHF	TGTGCCAGCAGTTTTGGCGGCCAGGGCAGTGAACAGCCCCAGCATTTT
TRBV7-2	TRBD1	TRBJ1-4	.	CASSIAGQWNEKLFF	TGTGCCAGCAGCATCGCGGGACAGTGGAATGAAAAACTGTTTTTT
TRBV6-5	.	TRBJ2-5	.	CASSYIGARETQYF	TGTGCCAGCAGTTACATCGGGGCAAGGGAGACCCAGTACTTC
TRBV4-2	TRBD2	TRBJ2-5	.	CASSQDGAGGGETQYF	TGTGCCAGCAGCCAAGACGGAGCGGGAGGGGGGGAGACCCAGTACTTC
TRBV5-8	TRBD1	TRBJ2-7	once	CASSQPGQASYEQYF	TGTGCCAGCAGCCAGCCGGGACAGGCCTCCTACGAGCAGTACTTC
TRBV7-9	TRBD1	TRBJ2-1	.	CASSRTTTGASYNEQFF	TGTGCCAGCAGCCGAACCACCACAGGGGCCTCCTACAATGAGCAGTTCTTC
TRBV4-1	.	TRBJ1-1	.	CASSQKIAPFFKENTEAFF	TGCGCCAGCAGCCAAAAGATCGCGCCTTTCTTCAAGGAGAACACTGAAGCTTTCTTT
TRBV4-2	TRBD2	TRBJ2-7	.	CASSHWGSGVTYEQYF	TGTGCCAGCAGTCATTGGGGTAGCGGGGTCACCTACGAGCAGTACTTC